The 10 T cell receptor beta chains below were found in one sample sequenced in a study of blood T cell repertoires in COVID-19. Method: immunoSEQ multiplex PCR; TCRdb's copy keeps in-frame clones and lacks some. This table holds about 200,000 clones, roughly four fifths found once. The specimen was peripheral blood. The origin of the receptors is a woman aged 80 or over with COVID-19, enrolled during active disease.

The sample holds one count of this clone. The V call is TRBV29-1, the J call TRBJ2-1; 7 bases agree with TRBD2. Germline CDR1 and CDR2: SQVTM and ANQGSEA. The V and J ends lost 6 bases and 7 bases, in that order; junction bases with no gene match: 15. The CDR3 is made up of 15 amino acids. The CDR3 protein is CSVRDYRPGANEQFF. In DNA, the CDR3 is TGCAGCGTGCGGGACTACAGGCCTGGGGCTAATGAGCAGTTCTTC.

The rearrangement joins TRBV11-3 to TRBJ1-1; tentatively, D is TRBD1 (5 bases). CDR1 SGHNT and CDR2 YENEEA come from the germline V gene. This CDR3 has 14 amino acids. V was clipped by 1 base and J by 6 bases, with 12 bases between them. This CDR3 reads CASSLGGGSAEAFF. CDR3 bases: TGTGCCAGCAGCTTAGGGGGCGGGAGCGCTGAAGCTTTCTTT.

The V call is TRBV28, the J call TRBJ1-1; 10 bases line up with TRBD1. The CDR3 is 15 amino acids. V shed 6 bases and J 4 bases; nucleotides not matched to a gene: 8. Germline-derived CDR1 and CDR2 are MDHEN and SYDVKM. In DNA, the CDR3 is TGTGCCAGCAGCTCCCCGGGACAGGGGAGCACTGAAGCTTTCTTT. This gives the protein CASSSPGQGSTEAFF. Using reference TRBV28 and TRBJ1-1 for the parts outside the CDR3, the full variable domain is DVKVTQSSRYLVKRTGEKVFLECVQDMDHENMFWYRQDPGLGLRLIYFSYDVKMKEKGDIPEGYSVSREKKERFSLILESASTNQTSMYLCASSSPGQGSTEAFFGQGTRLTVV.

The chain employs TRBV10-3 and TRBJ1-2, with D possibly TRBD1 on 5 matching bases. Germline CDR1 and CDR2: ENHRY and SYGVKD. The CDR3 contains 13 residues. V lost 4 bases and J lost 0, with 6 bases in between. This chain's CDR3 is CAISVQANYGYTF. The CDR3 nucleotides are TGTGCCATCAGTGTACAGGCTAACTATGGCTACACCTTC.

This chain's CDR3 is CASSQGQAYGYTF. The CDR3 bases are TGTGCCAGCAGCCAGGGACAAGCCTATGGCTACACCTTC. The chain uses TRBV5-4 and TRBJ1-2, with a weak D call TRBD1 (6 bases). This CDR3 contains 13 residues. Trimming removed 4 bases from V and 4 bases from J, with 11 bases in between. Per germline, CDR1 SGHNT and CDR2 YYREEE (reference sequence).

This clone was found a few times. This sequence joins TRBV6-5 and TRBJ1-6; tentative D call: TRBD1 (6 bases). Germline CDR1 reads MNHEY; CDR2 reads SVGAGI. Trimming stripped 6 bases from V and 13 bases from J, with 16 bases between. CDR3 size: 13 residues. CDR3 bases: TGTGCCAGCAGGCGGGGGCTATCCCAGCCCCTCCACTTT. Translated: CASRRGLSQPLHF.

This clone has a single count. The V call is TRBV7-9, the J call TRBJ1-1; 12 bases line up with TRBD1. The CDR3 consists of 15 residues. V shed 2 bases and J 6 bases; nucleotides not matched to a gene: 4. Germline lookup yields CDR1 SEHNR and CDR2 FQNEAQ (reference sequence). CDR3 in amino acids: CASSLMGQGAAEAFF. CDR3 DNA sequence: TGTGCCAGCAGCTTAATGGGACAGGGGGCCGCTGAAGCTTTCTTT.

The chain recombines TRBV5-1 with TRBJ2-5; the match to TRBD2 covers 7 bases. Trimming cost V 3 bases and J 2 bases; bases outside gene matches: 7. In germline, CDR1 is SGHRS, CDR2 YFSETQ. This CDR3 is built from 15 residues. The CDR3 sequence is CASSSRGLDQETQYF. The CDR3 DNA reads as TGCGCCAGCAGCTCCCGAGGACTAGATCAAGAGACCCAGTACTTC.

This chain connects TRBV27 to TRBJ1-1; 8 nucleotides align to TRBD1. The CDR3 length is 15 residues. Germline trimming cut 8 bases from V and 0 bases from J; bases unmatched to any gene: 8. CDR1 is MNHEY and CDR2 is SMNVEV in the germline V gene (reference sequence). The CDR3 sequence is CASLPRQGLNTEAFF. As DNA, the CDR3 is TGTGCCAGCCTCCCCCGACAGGGGTTGAACACTGAAGCTTTCTTT.

The rearrangement uses TRBV6-5 and TRBJ2-1, with TRBD2 matching 8 bases. Trimming took 4 bases from V and 2 from J; bases not matched to a gene: 7. The CDR3 is made up of 16 amino acids. Germline V CDR1 and CDR2: MNHEY, SVGAGI. Here the CDR3 reads CASSLLREGPYNEQFF. CDR3 DNA sequence: TGTGCCAGCAGTTTATTACGGGAGGGCCCCTACAATGAGCAGTTCTTC.